The 17 T cell receptor beta chains below were found in one sample sequenced in a study of blood T cell repertoires in COVID-19. Produced via immunoSEQ multiplex PCR; TCRdb's table is partial and in-frame only. Among 390,000 or so clones listed, more than 80% were seen once. The specimen sequenced was peripheral blood. Every receptor here comes from a woman aged 25-40 years with active or convalescent COVID-19.

The chain employs TRBV5-4 and TRBJ2-4; 7 bases are a match to TRBD1. Germline CDR1 reads SGHNT; CDR2 reads YYREEE (reference sequence). V lost 3 bases, J lost 4 bases, and 4 bases stayed unmatched. This CDR3 comprises 14 residues. CDR3 DNA: TGTGCCAGCAGCTCGGGGACAGAGAAAAACATTCAGTACTTC. Translation gives CASSSGTEKNIQYF.

This clone was observed once. The V and J genes are TRBV19 and TRBJ1-3; 7 bases map to TRBD1. The ends lost 3 bases at V and 1 base at J; junction bases unmatched: 6. The CDR3 runs 16 residues. Germline assignment: CDR1 LNHDA and CDR2 SQIVND (reference sequence). The CDR3 region is CASSIGQGVSGNTIYF. As DNA, the CDR3 is TGTGCCAGTAGTATTGGGCAGGGGGTTTCTGGAAACACCATATATTTT.

The chain employs TRBV13 and TRBJ1-1; D ambiguous. Trimming removed 3 bases from V and 0 bases from J, with 5 bases in between. Germline V gives CDR1 PRHDT, CDR2 FYEKMQ (reference sequence). This CDR3 has 13 amino acids. The DNA for the CDR3 is TGTGCCAGCAGCTTGGCAATGAACACTGAAGCTTTCTTT. Its translation is CASSLAMNTEAFF.

The gene calls are TRBV19 and TRBJ2-5; D is perhaps TRBD1 (7 bases). The CDR3 sequence is 17 residues long. Between the trimmed V and J ends, which lost 4 bases and 4 bases, there was a span of 22 bases. CDR1 and CDR2 (germline): LNHDA, SQIVND (reference sequence). The DNA of the CDR3 is TGTGCCAGTAGTACAGGGGGGCCCGGGACCACCTCAGAGACCCAGTACTTC. This sequence encodes CASSTGGPGTTSETQYF.

The genes are TRBV5-4 and TRBJ2-1, with TRBD2 identical over 11 bases. The V segment lost 2 bases and the J segment 7 bases; nucleotides outside the gene matches: 8. The CDR3 totals 16 residues. Germline V gives CDR1 SGHNT, CDR2 YYREEE (reference sequence). CDR3 sequence reads: CASSFLAGGTPNEQFF. The CDR3 DNA sequence: TGTGCCAGCAGCTTCTTAGCGGGGGGGACCCCTAATGAGCAGTTCTTC.

V is TRBV10-3 and J is TRBJ1-3, with D possibly matching TRBD1 (6 bases). This CDR3 contains 15 residues. The V gene's germline CDR1 is ENHRY and CDR2 SYGVKD. Trimming stripped 7 bases from V and 1 base from J, with 14 bases between. In DNA form, the CDR3 reads TGTGCCATCACAGAACGGGGGGCGTCTGGAAACACCATATATTTT. Residues: CAITERGASGNTIYF.

CDR3 region: CASSLVSGDGYTF. In DNA form, the CDR3 reads TGCGCCAGCAGCTTGGTTTCAGGGGATGGCTACACCTTC. This sequence joins TRBV5-1 and TRBJ1-2; a weak D match, TRBD1 (6 bases). The V gene lost 0 bases and the J gene lost 6 bases, with 9 bases spanning the gap. The CDR3 spans 13 residues. The V gene's germline CDR1 is SGHRS and CDR2 YFSETQ. Together with reference TRBV5-1 and TRBJ1-2, the CDR3 gives the full variable domain: KAGVTQTPRYLIKTRGQQVTLSCSPISGHRSVSWYQQTPGQGLQFLFEYFSETQRNKGNFPGRFSGRQFSNSRSEMNVSTLELGDSALYLCASSLVSGDGYTFGSGTRLTVV.

This clone has a handful of counts. The J gene is TRBJ2-7, the V gene TRBV5-4; 9 bases align to TRBD2. CDR3 length: 14 residues. Trimming removed 2 bases from V and 5 bases from J; junction bases left unmatched: 5. The germline CDR1 and CDR2 sequences are SGHNT and YYREEE (reference sequence). The CDR3 nucleotides are TGTGCCAGCAGCTTTAGCGGGAGTATCGACGAGCAGTACTTC. Protein product: CASSFSGSIDEQYF.

The chain links TRBV7-9 to TRBJ1-5; 8 nucleotides agree with TRBD1. J gave up 1 base and V 3 bases, and 5 bases lay outside the gene matches. Germline values: CDR1 SEHNR, CDR2 FQNEAQ (reference sequence). The CDR3 contains 16 residues. The CDR3 DNA follows: TGTGCCAGCAGCTTGTACGGGACAGGCAGCAATCAGCCCCAGCATTTT. Its translation: CASSLYGTGSNQPQHF.

The genes are TRBV5-1 and TRBJ2-7; 7 nucleotides match TRBD1. The trim removed 3 bases at V and 6 bases at J, leaving 3 bases unmatched. The CDR3 length is 12 residues. Germline CDR1 SGHRS, CDR2 YFSETQ. The CDR3 DNA reads TGCGCCAGCAGCTCGGGACAGCTCGAGCAGTACTTC. As protein: CASSSGQLEQYF.

The gene calls are TRBV4-1 and TRBJ2-3; D possibly corresponds to TRBD2 (6 bases). The V gene's germline CDR1 is MGHRA and CDR2 YSYEKL. This CDR3 region has 15 residues. Trimming left V 1 base short and J 4 bases short, with 12 bases between. The CDR3 sequence: CASSQVRPGADTQYF. The CDR3 nucleotides are TGCGCCAGCAGCCAAGTGAGACCGGGGGCAGATACGCAGTATTTT.

This rearrangement joins TRBV7-9 to TRBJ2-7, with D tentatively TRBD2 (5 bases). The CDR3 is made up of 12 amino acids. Germline lookup yields CDR1 SEHNR and CDR2 FQNEAQ (reference sequence). Between the trimmed V and J ends, which lost 5 bases and 6 bases, there was a span of 11 bases. CDR3 bases: TGTGCCAGCAGCCCAGGCGGACTCGAGCAGTACTTC. It is translated as CASSPGGLEQYF.

J is TRBJ1-2 and V is TRBV5-1; D is possibly TRBD1 (6 bases). The CDR3 is 15 residues long. Between the trimmed V and J ends, which lost 1 base and 4 bases, there was a span of 14 bases. Germline CDR1 is SGHRS and CDR2 is YFSETQ. DNA for the CDR3: TGCGCCAGCAGCTTGAGCCCAGGGGCCGGCTATGGCTACACCTTC. Amino acids: CASSLSPGAGYGYTF.

This clone is a singleton in its sample. This chain links TRBV11-3 with TRBJ1-1; 7 bases are a match to TRBD1. The CDR3 has 14 amino acids. Unmatched junction bases numbered 2, after V lost 3 bases and J lost 1 base. Germline CDR1 and CDR2: SGHNT and YENEEA. This CDR3 reads CASSLTGTNTEAFF. Written as DNA, the CDR3 is TGTGCCAGCAGCTTGACAGGGACGAACACTGAAGCTTTCTTT.

The chain recombines TRBV7-2 with TRBJ2-1; D uncertain. CDR3 length equals 15 residues. CDR1 is SGHTA and CDR2 is FQGNSA in the germline V gene. Trimming removed 5 bases at V and 2 bases at J, with 13 bases between. CDR3 coding DNA: TGTGCCAGCAGCAGCTTATCAGGTGCCTACAATGAGCAGTTCTTC. Amino acid sequence: CASSSLSGAYNEQFF.

This CDR3 reads CATDDRESGNQPQHF. CDR3 sequence (DNA): TGTGCCACGGACGACAGGGAATCGGGCAATCAGCCCCAGCATTTT. The chain joins TRBV10-3 to TRBJ1-5; 7 positions match TRBD1. This CDR3 has 15 residues. Germline loops: CDR1 ENHRY, CDR2 SYGVKD. V shed 10 bases, J shed 2 bases, and the junction held 11 bases outside the gene matches.

The rearrangement links TRBV25-1 to TRBJ2-5, with D possibly being TRBD1 (5 bases). The germline V gene encodes CDR1 MGHDK and CDR2 SYGVNS. This CDR3 has 14 residues. V lost 1 base, J lost 0 bases, and 6 bases lay in between. CDR3 sequence reads: CASSEFRDQETQYF. The CDR3 bases are TGTGCCAGCAGTGAATTCAGGGACCAAGAGACCCAGTACTTC.